The rows below give T cell receptor beta chains drawn from one sample of a study of cytomegalovirus exposure and HLA in healthy donors. TCRdb keeps only in-frame clones here, not all; method: immunoSEQ multiplex PCR. The table records under 150,000 clones, approximately 73% of them present only once. What was sequenced was PBMCs. The source of these receptors is a human donor in good health. Both conserved end residues are part of each CDR3. A D gene is named only where the DNA matches it firmly. Rows may omit the clone size; those that give it use once, few, many or a size class.

V gene	J gene	D gene	clone size	CDR3 DNA	CDR3 protein
TRBV11-3	TRBJ1-2	NA	NA	TGTGCCAGCAGCTTAAACAGGGTTAGCTATGGCTACACCTTC	CASSLNRVSYGYTF
TRBV6-1	TRBJ2-2	NA	few	TGTGCCAGCCCCGGGGTCAACACCGGGGAGCTGTTTTTT	CASPGVNTGELFF
TRBV6-1	TRBJ1-4	NA	few	TGTGCCAGCAGTGAAGGGGCAGGACTTAATGAAAAACTGTTTTTT	CASSEGAGLNEKLFF
TRBV6-1	TRBJ2-5	NA	NA	TGTGCCAGCCAAGACACGCAAGAGACCCAGTACTTC	CASQDTQETQYF
TRBV7-3	TRBJ2-1	NA	NA	TGTGCCAGCAGCTTAGGCGGGGAGCAGTTCTTC	CASSLGGEQFF
TRBV9	TRBJ2-1	TRBD2	NA	TGTGCCAGCAGCCCGGGACTAGCGGGAGGTATGTTCTTC	CASSPGLAGGMFF
TRBV5-4	TRBJ1-4	NA	NA	TGTGCCAGCAGCTTGAAGGGGCTCGATGAAAAACTGTTTTTT	CASSLKGLDEKLFF
TRBV28	TRBJ2-2	NA	once	TGTGCCACAAGCCGGTTCGAGACCGGGGAGCTGTTTTTT	CATSRFETGELFF
TRBV15	TRBJ1-5	TRBD1	NA	TGTGCCACCAGGCCGGGACAGGGGGCAAGGGGTGGCAATCAGCCCCAGCATTTT	CATRPGQGARGGNQPQHF
TRBV28	TRBJ1-6	TRBD1	once	TGTGCCAGCAGGAAGACAGGGTATAATTCACCCCTCCACTTT	CASRKTGYNSPLHF
TRBV30	TRBJ1-5	TRBD1	NA	TGTGCCTGGACAGGGGGCGAGGCTCAGCCCCAGCATTTT	CAWTGGEAQPQHF
TRBV4-1	TRBJ2-7	TRBD1	NA	TGCGCCAGCAGCCAAGTTCCCGTCAAGGGGGCTCTCTACGAGCAGTACTTC	CASSQVPVKGALYEQYF
TRBV27	TRBJ1-1	NA	NA	TGTGCCAGCAGTTTAAGAACTATGAACACTGAAGCTTTCTTT	CASSLRTMNTEAFF
TRBV5-1	TRBJ2-1	TRBD2	few	TGCGCCAGCACCCCCTTGGGAGCGGGGGGGCAGTTTGGTAATGAGCAGTTCTTC	CASTPLGAGGQFGNEQFF
TRBV6-1	TRBJ2-5	NA	NA	TGTGCCAGCAGTGAATGGGCTACAGAGACCCAGTACTTC	CASSEWATETQYF
TRBV13	TRBJ1-2	NA	NA	TGTGCCAGCAGCTTCAAACACAATCGGGGGTATGGCTACACCTTC	CASSFKHNRGYGYTF
TRBV11-3	TRBJ1-3	NA	NA	TGTGCCAGCAGCGATAGAGTCTCTGGAAACACCATATATTTT	CASSDRVSGNTIYF
TRBV5-1	TRBJ2-3	NA	NA	TGCGCCAGCAGCCGTCGACAGGGACTCGGAGATACGCAGTATTTT	CASSRRQGLGDTQYF
TRBV19	TRBJ2-5	NA	NA	TGTGCCAGTAGTCCTCTCGGCGGGGCGGCAGAGACCCAGTACTTC	CASSPLGGAAETQYF
TRBV2	TRBJ1-6	NA	NA	TGTGCCAGCAGTGAACGGGGGGATAATTCACCCCTCCACTTT	CASSERGDNSPLHF
TRBV7-8	TRBJ2-1	TRBD2	NA	TGTGCCAGCAGCTTAGTGAGGGAGGGAATTAACAATGAGCAGTTCTTC	CASSLVREGINNEQFF
TRBV11-3	TRBJ1-3	NA	NA	TGTGCCAGCAGCTTCCGAGCCAACACCATATATTTT	CASSFRANTIYF
TRBV7-8	TRBJ2-1	TRBD2	NA	TGTGCCAGCAGCTTAGGGGGACTAGCGGGGGCCTCCTACAATGAGCAGTTCTTC	CASSLGGLAGASYNEQFF
TRBV6-1	TRBJ2-2	NA	few	TGTGCCAGCAGTGAAGGGGGCGGGAACACCGGGGAGCTGTTTTTT	CASSEGGGNTGELFF